This T cell receptor beta chain was retrieved from a study of T cells in Graves' hyperthyroidism and ophthalmopathy. RNA transcripts were the template for amplifying TCR beta CDR3 regions. A first-round RT-PCR of the TCR CDR3 used the HTBI primer set. TCRdb processed the multiplex PCR reads anew with MiXCR; each CDR3 protein has one entry. The sample has about 770,000 distinct CDR3 sequences, 18% seen once. This clonotype was seen only a few times. The trim removed 4 bases at V and 4 bases at J, leaving 9 bases unmatched. Germline-derived CDR1 and CDR2 are SEHNR and FQNEAQ (reference sequence). This CDR3 contains 15 residues.

The material sequenced was blood. The TCR comes from a woman between 50 and 59 years old with Graves' hyperthyroidism that later progressed to Graves' ophthalmopathy. J is TRBJ1-2 and V is TRBV7-9; 7 bases match TRBD1. The CDR3 DNA reads as TGTGCCAGCAGCTCCCCGACAGGGCTAATCTATGGCTACACCTTC. It is translated as CASSSPTGLIYGYTF.